What follows are 21 T cell receptor beta chains derived from one specimen sequenced in a study of shared clonotypes between healthy human individuals. TCRdb keeps only in-frame clones here, not all; method: immunoSEQ multiplex PCR. Altogether hundreds of thousands of clones are present, approximately 79% being singletons, with the ten largest covering approximately 1.8%. Sequencing was done on a sample of memory CD4+ T cells sorted from blood. Documented subset: CD45RA-negative fraction. These receptors originate from a woman in her 30s in good health.

A remark on this clone: A junction end diverges from the germline sequence, so it may reflect a read error. V is TRBV7-2 and J is TRBJ2-5; 9 bases agree with TRBD2. This CDR3 is 17 amino acids long. CDR1 and CDR2 from the germline V gene are SGHTA and FQGNSA. In DNA, the CDR3 is TGTGCCAGCAGCTTACTAGTGATAGCGGGAGAGGGAGAGACCCGGTACTTC. Its translation is CASSLLVIAGEGETRYF.

The V gene is TRBV15, the J gene TRBJ2-1; tentatively, D is TRBD2 (6 bases). The CDR3 has 14 residues. The germline gives CDR1 LNHNV, CDR2 YYDKDF (reference sequence). Trimming left V 1 base short and J 10 bases short, with 14 bases between. The CDR3: CATSRAASVKEQFF. CDR3 coding DNA: TGTGCCACCAGCAGAGCCGCTAGCGTTAAAGAGCAGTTCTTC.

The rearrangement uses TRBV6-1 and TRBJ1-5, with TRBD1 as a possible D gene (6 bases). The V end was cut by 2 bases, the J end by 1 base, with 9 bases between. Germline-derived CDR1 and CDR2 are MNHNS and SASEGT. This CDR3 is 15 amino acids long. CDR3 sequence reads: CASSEWQGSNQPQHF. CDR3 DNA: TGTGCCAGCAGTGAATGGCAGGGGAGCAATCAGCCCCAGCATTTT.

The gene calls are TRBV15 and TRBJ1-1; tentative D call: TRBD1 (5 bases). V lost 5 bases to trimming and J lost 3 bases, with 10 bases between them. The CDR3 runs 13 residues. Germline-derived CDR1 and CDR2 are LNHNV and YYDKDF (reference sequence). This CDR3 is CATSFGGDTEAFF. In nucleotides, the CDR3 is TGTGCCACCAGCTTTGGGGGTGACACTGAAGCTTTCTTT.

This clone was seen a single time. The chain is built from TRBV28 and TRBJ1-5; D remains ambiguous. CDR3 size: 16 residues. Germline V gene lookup returns CDR1 MDHEN and CDR2 SYDVKM. Deletions cut 6 bases from V and 3 bases from J, with 18 bases between. This chain's CDR3 is CASRGRPGGINQPQHF. Written as DNA, the CDR3 is TGTGCCAGCAGGGGCCGTCCCGGAGGAATCAATCAGCCCCAGCATTTT.

The chain links TRBV10-1 to TRBJ2-2; 12 nucleotides agree with TRBD2. The CDR3 spans 16 residues. Germline trimming cut 3 bases from V and 4 bases from J; bases unmatched to any gene: 3. The V gene's germline CDR1 is WNHNN and CDR2 SYGVQD (reference sequence). CDR3 protein: CASSEQLAGGTGELFF. In DNA form, the CDR3 reads TGCGCCAGCAGTGAACAACTAGCGGGAGGCACCGGGGAGCTGTTTTTT.

This chain connects TRBV5-1 to TRBJ2-2; no reliable D call. This CDR3 contains 15 residues. Germline CDR1 is SGHRS and CDR2 is YFSETQ. V dropped 5 bases and J dropped 6 bases, with 17 bases sitting between them. The CDR3 loop is CASRRDTISPGELFF. The CDR3, as DNA: TGCGCCAGCAGGCGTGACACGATATCACCCGGGGAGCTGTTTTTT.

V and J are TRBV7-2 and TRBJ2-5, with 7 bases lining up with TRBD2. The germline V gene has CDR1 SGHTA and CDR2 FQGNSA. The CDR3 is 14 residues long. After removal of 5 bases from V and 0 bases from J, the junction contained 3 bases not matched to a gene. CDR3 DNA: TGTGCCAGCAGCCGGGGGACTAACCAAGAGACCCAGTACTTC. Translating gives CASSRGTNQETQYF.

For the CDR3, the DNA is TGCGCCAGCAGCTTAAAATACAGGGGGCAGAACTATGGCTACACCTTC. Its protein product is CASSLKYRGQNYGYTF. The chain couples TRBV5-1 to TRBJ1-2; 9 nucleotides agree with TRBD1. V shed 2 bases and J 2 bases; nucleotides not matched to a gene: 7. This CDR3 spans 16 amino acids. The germline V gene has CDR1 SGHRS and CDR2 YFSETQ.

This chain uses TRBV6-5 with TRBJ2-1; 14 nucleotides agree with TRBD2. The V segment lost 5 bases and the J segment 10 bases; nucleotides outside the gene matches: 7. CDR1 is MNHEY, CDR2 SVGAGI, per germline. CDR3 size: 15 residues. CDR3 coding DNA: TGTGCCAGCAGTCTGGGACTAGCGGGAGTTCAGGAGCAGTTCTTC. Protein product: CASSLGLAGVQEQFF.

The chain combines TRBV5-4 with TRBJ2-1; 7 nucleotides match TRBD2. The ends lost 4 bases at V and 3 bases at J; junction bases unmatched: 7. This CDR3 contains 15 residues. Germline lookup yields CDR1 SGHNT and CDR2 YYREEE (reference sequence). As DNA, the CDR3 is TGTGCCAGCAGCGGGAGCGGGACCATCTACAATGAGCAGTTCTTC. It encodes CASSGSGTIYNEQFF.

The chain combines TRBV28 with TRBJ2-5; the match to TRBD2 covers 13 bases. The CDR3 is 19 amino acids. CDR1 is MDHEN, CDR2 SYDVKM, per germline. The J segment lost 1 base and the V segment lost 6 bases, leaving 14 bases of the junction unmatched. CDR3 loop: CASRPTSGRALHSQETQYF. The DNA of the CDR3 is TGTGCCAGCAGACCCACTAGCGGGAGGGCCCTGCATAGCCAAGAGACCCAGTACTTC.

This sequence joins TRBV27 and TRBJ1-1; the D gene is possibly TRBD1 (5 bases). Germline V CDR1 and CDR2: MNHEY, SMNVEV (reference sequence). V lost 5 bases to trimming and J lost 11 bases, with 18 bases between them. The CDR3 runs to 13 residues. The CDR3 region is CASSVNRGSTAFF. The CDR3 DNA reads TGTGCCAGCAGTGTAAATCGGGGGTCCACGGCTTTCTTT.

This rearrangement joins TRBV27 to TRBJ1-5, with D possibly TRBD1 on 6 matching bases. CDR3 length: 16 amino acids. Germline lookup yields CDR1 MNHEY and CDR2 SMNVEV (reference sequence). V was cut by 0 bases and J by 6 bases, with 15 bases left in between. The DNA of the CDR3 is TGTGCCAGCAGTTTATCGGGGGGGGGCCGGAGTCAGCCCCAGCATTTT. This gives the protein CASSLSGGGRSQPQHF.

The chain employs TRBV29-1 and TRBJ2-1; 8 positions match TRBD1. With V trimmed by 0 bases and J by 6 bases, 13 bases remained unmatched. The CDR3 covers 17 residues. CDR1 and CDR2 from the germline V gene are SQVTM and ANQGSEA. The CDR3 sequence is CSVEDLRRQGRTNEQFF. As DNA, the CDR3 is TGCAGCGTTGAAGATCTTCGGCGACAGGGGCGAACCAATGAGCAGTTCTTC.

In this sample, this clone turned up once. The V call is TRBV2, the J call TRBJ2-7; TRBD2 might be the D (5 bases). The CDR3 runs 14 residues. The germline V gene has CDR1 SNHLY and CDR2 FYNNEI. Trimming cost V 2 bases and J 0 bases, with 8 bases left between them. The CDR3 coding sequence is TGTGCCAGCAGTGAACAACGGGGCTCCTACGAGCAGTACTTC. Translated, it gives CASSEQRGSYEQYF.

This clone was seen a few times. This rearrangement joins TRBV18 to TRBJ2-2; D might be TRBD1 or TRBD2, each matching 5 bases. The germline V and J ends were trimmed by 3 bases and 8 bases, with 10 bases remaining between them. The germline CDR1 and CDR2 sequences are KGHSH and LQKENI. CDR3 length: 13 amino acids. For the CDR3, the DNA is TGTGCCAGCTCACCGGGGGTACTGGGGGAGCTGTTTTTT. This encodes CASSPGVLGELFF.

The chain recombines TRBV18 with TRBJ2-7; possible D gene TRBD2, 7 bases. With 3 bases removed from V and 6 bases from J, the gap between germline ends came to 18 bases. This CDR3 is 15 amino acids long. In germline, CDR1 is KGHSH, CDR2 LQKENI. CDR3 bases: TGTGCCAGCTCACCGGCGAGGGGGGGCTCGGGCGAGCAGTACTTC. This translates into CASSPARGGSGEQYF.

The V call is TRBV28, the J call TRBJ1-2, with unresolved D. The CDR3 runs 14 residues. Trimming cost V 4 bases and J 1 base, with 10 bases left between them. Germline loops: CDR1 MDHEN, CDR2 SYDVKM. Here the CDR3 DNA reads TGTGCCAGCAGTTCCCCAGGCCGTAACTATGGCTACACCTTC. Translated, it gives CASSSPGRNYGYTF.

The gene calls are TRBV19 and TRBJ2-7; possibly TRBD2 for D (5 bases). V dropped 3 bases and J dropped 4 bases, with 19 bases sitting between them. The CDR3 runs to 16 residues. CDR1 is LNHDA, CDR2 SQIVND, per germline (reference sequence). The CDR3 DNA follows: TGTGCCAGTAGTATTTCTGGGAGTGGATACCAATACGAGCAGTACTTC. Encoded protein: CASSISGSGYQYEQYF.

This clone was seen only a few times. The chain employs TRBV7-2 and TRBJ2-2; 9 bases align to TRBD1. The CDR3 is made up of 14 amino acids. Germline V gene sequence: CDR1 SGHTA, CDR2 FQGNSA. V shed 5 bases and J 6 bases; nucleotides not matched to a gene: 4. The CDR3 region has the DNA TGTGCCAGCAGCGTACAGGGGGCAGCCGGGGAGCTGTTTTTT. Its translation is CASSVQGAAGELFF.